This TCR beta chain comes out of a study of blood T cell repertoires in COVID-19 (dated by TCRdb to the early 2020s). In terms of the full investigation: Samples covering the acute and convalescent phases of COVID-19 were provided by collaborators in the United States, Italy and Spain. The material from the prospective study consisted of cDNA or gDNA derived from T cells, B-cell-depleted T cells, or PBMCs. The samples were drawn from two sources: the first 160 participants of the ongoing ImmuneRACE study, and 950 to 1,500 subjects contributed by 6 global collaborators. A freely available public database, intended as a resource for researchers studying the immune response to SARS-CoV-2, is where the repertoires were released. A de-identified subject ID, COVID-19 status, age in years and sex were almost always included in the sample metadata. Where available, HLA class I and class II types were obtained from metadata supplied by the sample provider rather than from assay-based typing. The dataset comprised deeply sampled blood TCRbeta repertoires from subjects exposed to, actively infected with, or recovered from COVID-19. General findings and caveats noted by the study authors: The quantity of clinical and demographic metadata differed by source and by participant and was supplied without curation.

Whole blood was collected in K2EDTA tubes by collaborating institutions according to the institutions' own protocols. Collaborator samples were shipped for TCRbeta analysis as frozen whole blood, isolated PBMCs, or DNA extracted from either sample type. As to this clone: Its antigen is still unknown. Qualities for individual bases were not recorded, and no much larger clone is one base off.

TCRbeta CDR3 regions were amplified from genomic DNA by means of the immunoSEQ Assay, a bias-controlled multiplex PCR. The authors processed their data as follows. Within the assay, amplification of reference gene primers was used to estimate how many nucleated cells each sample contained. To quantify the absolute abundance of each unique TCRbeta CDR3 rearrangement, sequence reads were collapsed and filtered. For each sample, productive Simpson clonality was calculated by taking the square root of Simpson's diversity index across productive rearrangements. Here the immuneACCESS table is served through TCRdb, limited to in-frame sequences with V and J called. Missing clones are a known gap in these copies; in checked studies unresolved V genes cover under half, and the rest lacks a known reason. V, J and clone size are taken as reported in that table, and D and trimming were inferred from the DNA itself. The sample contains more than 250,000 clones, around 90% of them found a single time. Clones ranked in the top ten supply 1% of the sample.

Sequenced material: peripheral blood. The sequence was collected from a man aged 45-60 years with active or convalescent COVID-19.

Here the CDR3 is given as CASRTIPGDYGYTF. The sequence in DNA is TGTGCCAGCAGGACAATCCCAGGGGACTATGGCTACACCTTC. The chain employs TRBV6-5 and TRBJ1-2, and the D gene may be TRBD1, 6 bases matching. CDR3 length: 14 amino acids, cysteine to phenylalanine. Of all the DNA, just the CDR3 is kept, 42 bases in frame from base 1. At the junction V is shortened by 6 bases and J by 3 bases, with 14 bases in between. Reading the germline V gene gives CDR1 MNHEY and CDR2 SVGAGI.